Each of the 25 T cell receptor beta chains below was sequenced from the same sample in a study of blood T cell repertoires in COVID-19. The table came from immunoSEQ multiplex PCR; TCRdb's copy has only in-frame clones and leaves some out. The table shows roughly 230,000 clones, with around 84% occurring only once. Sequenced: peripheral blood. The receptors shown here come from a woman older than 75 with COVID-19, enrolled during active disease.

The chain uses TRBV20-1 and TRBJ1-2, with 7 positions matching TRBD1. This CDR3 is built from 15 residues. The junction had 8 bases not matched to a gene; V was cut back by 3 bases and J by 1 base. Germline V gives CDR1 DFQATT, CDR2 SNEGSKA (reference sequence). In DNA form, the CDR3 reads TGCAGTGCTAGTAAGGGGACAGAAAGTAACTATGGCTACACCTTC. Its translation is CSASKGTESNYGYTF.

The genes are TRBV28 and TRBJ1-1; D gene ambiguous. The CDR3 has 12 amino acids. V dropped 6 bases and J dropped 0 bases, with 5 bases sitting between them. From germline, CDR1 is MDHEN and CDR2 SYDVKM. The CDR3 region is CASSNLNTEAFF. CDR3 bases: TGTGCCAGCAGCAATCTGAACACTGAAGCTTTCTTT.

The chain links TRBV20-1 to TRBJ1-4, with D hard to call. The CDR3 sequence is 11 residues long. Germline CDR1 DFQATT, CDR2 SNEGSKA (reference sequence). V lost 5 bases to trimming and J lost 8 bases, with 9 bases between them. This CDR3 reads CSAPVSEKLFF. In DNA, the CDR3 is TGCAGTGCTCCCGTGTCGGAAAAACTGTTTTTT.

The chain combines TRBV6-4 with TRBJ2-3; no firm D call. This CDR3 has 12 residues. Trimming took off 1 base at V and 3 bases at J, with 2 bases between the two ends. Germline CDR1 reads MRHNA; CDR2 reads SNTAGT. DNA of the CDR3: TGTGCCAGCAGTGACTTAACAGATACGCAGTATTTT. It specifies CASSDLTDTQYF.

This chain uses TRBV4-2 with TRBJ2-3, with 14 bases identical to TRBD2. The ends lost 5 bases at V and 2 bases at J; junction bases unmatched: 6. The CDR3 is 17 residues long. Germline loops: CDR1 LGHNA, CDR2 YNFKEQ. The CDR3 nucleotides are TGTGCCAGCAGCAAGTGGACTAGCGGGGGGTACACAGATACGCAGTATTTT. This gives the protein CASSKWTSGGYTDTQYF.

This clone showed up just once. The rearrangement joins TRBV11-3 to TRBJ2-2; possible D gene TRBD1, 5 bases. Germline V lookup: CDR1 SGHNT, CDR2 YENEEA. This CDR3 contains 15 residues. V was shortened by 8 bases and J by 1 base, with 14 bases between the two germline ends. CDR3 nucleotides: TGTGCCAGCCATCGAGAAGGGGTGAACACCGGGGAGCTGTTTTTT. The encoded protein is CASHREGVNTGELFF.

V is TRBV11-3 and J is TRBJ2-2, with D unresolved. CDR1 is SGHNT, CDR2 YENEEA, per germline. Trimming cost V 1 base and J 0 bases, with 6 bases left between them. The CDR3 is made up of 15 amino acids. CDR3 loop: CASSLGAANTGELFF. The CDR3 DNA reads as TGTGCCAGCAGCTTAGGGGCAGCGAACACCGGGGAGCTGTTTTTT. The complete variable domain, with remaining parts taken from reference TRBV11-3 and TRBJ2-2, reads EAGVVQSPRYKIIEKKQPVAFWCNPISGHNTLYWYLQNLGQGPELLIRYENEEAVDDSQLPKDRFSAERLKGVDSTLKIQPAELGDSAVYLCASSLGAANTGELFFGEGSRLTVL.

This chain joins TRBV6-1 and TRBJ1-2; TRBD1 is a possible D gene (5 bases). The CDR3 totals 14 residues. V lost 1 base and J 4 bases, leaving 10 bases between the germline ends. Germline assignment: CDR1 MNHNS and CDR2 SASEGT. This chain's CDR3 is CASSEGGAGYGYTF. DNA of the CDR3: TGTGCCAGCAGTGAAGGGGGCGCAGGCTATGGCTACACCTTC.

This clone has at least ten counts. This same CDR3 is encoded by further DNA sequences in the sample. The rearrangement uses TRBV18 and TRBJ1-5; 10 nucleotides match TRBD1. CDR1 is KGHSH and CDR2 is LQKENI in the germline V gene. The CDR3 extends over 15 amino acids. V shed 3 bases and J 4 bases; nucleotides not matched to a gene: 3. The CDR3 sequence: CASSPDRGGNQPQHF. In nucleotides, the CDR3 is TGTGCCAGCTCACCGGACAGGGGGGGGAATCAGCCCCAGCATTTT.

The V and J genes are TRBV6-2 or TRBV6-3 and TRBJ2-2, with 7 bases identical to TRBD2. V dropped 5 bases and J dropped 3; count of bases not matched to a gene: 6. This CDR3 region has 15 residues. Germline assignment: CDR1 MNHEY and CDR2 SVGEGT. CDR3 in amino acids: CASSGQAGYTGELFF. CDR3 DNA: TGTGCCAGCAGTGGGCAAGCGGGGTACACCGGGGAGCTGTTTTTT.

The chain is built from TRBV7-2 and TRBJ2-5, with 12 positions matching TRBD2. V dropped 7 bases and J dropped 4; count of bases not matched to a gene: 10. The CDR3 is 16 residues long. Germline CDR1 reads SGHTA; CDR2 reads FQGNSA. CDR3 DNA: TGTGCCAGCACCCAAACTAGCGGGGGGATCCCAGAGACCCAGTACTTC. This codes for CASTQTSGGIPETQYF.

The chain recombines TRBV5-5 with TRBJ2-7; perhaps TRBD2 as D (6 bases). CDR1 and CDR2 (germline): SGHKS, YYEKEE (reference sequence). This CDR3 comprises 14 residues. Trimming took off 4 bases at V and 6 bases at J, with 17 bases between the two ends. The CDR3 coding sequence is TGTGCCAGCAGCCGCGGAGGGAATGAGGTCGAGCAGTACTTC. Its translation is CASSRGGNEVEQYF. Full variable domain (rest looked up from reference TRBV5-5 and TRBJ2-7): DAGVTQSPTHLIKTRGQQVTLRCSPISGHKSVSWYQQVLGQGPQFIFQYYEKEERGRGNFPDRFSARQFPNYSSELNVNALLLGDSALYLCASSRGGNEVEQYFGPGTRLTVT.

CDR3 protein: CASSGGLGGEETQYF. The CDR3, as DNA: TGCGCCAGCAGCGGGGGACTTGGCGGCGAAGAGACCCAGTACTTC. The chain has TRBV5-1 and TRBJ2-5, with D possibly TRBD2 on 6 matching bases. V lost 4 bases and J lost 3, with 16 bases in between. The CDR3 extends over 15 amino acids. CDR1 and CDR2 from the germline V gene are SGHRS and YFSETQ.

V is TRBV7-9 and J is TRBJ2-1; weak D call: TRBD1 (6 bases). The germline V and J ends were trimmed by 5 bases and 10 bases, with 21 bases remaining between them. The CDR3 covers 15 residues. In germline, CDR1 is SEHNR, CDR2 FQNEAQ (reference sequence). The CDR3 DNA follows: TGTGCCAGCAGCACCCAAGGGGGAAGGATAGGCGAGCAGTTCTTC. It encodes CASSTQGGRIGEQFF.

This clone has just a few counts. The gene calls are TRBV6-2 or TRBV6-3 and TRBJ2-4, with D perhaps TRBD2 (6 bases). Germline CDR1 reads MNHEY; CDR2 reads SVGEGT. The V and J ends lost 4 bases and 3 bases respectively, with 7 bases between them. The CDR3 is 13 residues long. CDR3 in DNA: TGTGCCAGCAGTTTCGGGGGCAAAAACATTCAGTACTTC. This sequence encodes CASSFGGKNIQYF.

This clone was found a few times. V usage is TRBV9 and J usage is TRBJ1-1; 7 bases are shared with TRBD1. Germline lookup yields CDR1 SGDLS and CDR2 YYNGEE. Unmatched junction bases numbered 8, after V lost 3 bases and J lost 3 bases. The CDR3 is made up of 15 amino acids. CDR3 amino acids: CASSASSGTDTEAFF. CDR3 in DNA: TGTGCCAGCAGCGCGTCCTCCGGGACAGACACTGAAGCTTTCTTT.

This clone has just one count. V is TRBV3-1 (or the pseudogene TRBV3-2) and J is TRBJ1-2; 11 nucleotides agree with TRBD1. Germline lookup yields CDR1 LGHDT and CDR2 YNNKEL (reference sequence). The CDR3 sequence is 17 residues long. The V and J ends lost 3 bases and 8 bases, in that order; junction bases with no gene match: 14. The CDR3 DNA reads TGTGCCAGCAGCCAGGACGGACAGGGGGCTTTGGGCGACGGCTACACCTTC. Translation gives CASSQDGQGALGDGYTF.

In this sample, this clone turned up once. The chain recombines TRBV18 with TRBJ1-4; D gene uncertain. Germline V gene lookup returns CDR1 KGHSH and CDR2 LQKENI. V was shortened by 4 bases and J by 0 bases, with 12 bases between the two germline ends. This CDR3 has 16 residues. Written as DNA, the CDR3 is TGTGCCAGCTCACACTCCGGGGTTTCAACTAATGAAAAACTGTTTTTT. It encodes CASSHSGVSTNEKLFF.

This chain uses TRBV11-2 with TRBJ1-3; D remains unclear. CDR1 and CDR2 (germline): SGHAT, FQNNGV. Trimming took off 2 bases at V and 4 bases at J, with 12 bases between the two ends. The CDR3 runs to 15 residues. CDR3 loop: CASSLPGIRGNTIYF. Here the CDR3 DNA reads TGTGCCAGCAGCTTACCCGGGATAAGAGGAAACACCATATATTTT.

This chain connects TRBV7-2 to TRBJ1-3; no clear D. V lost 2 bases, J lost 3 bases, and 5 bases lay in between. Per the germline V gene, CDR1 is SGHTA and CDR2 is FQGNSA. This CDR3 spans 13 amino acids. CDR3 in amino acids: CASSLIFGNTIYF. In DNA, the CDR3 is TGTGCCAGCAGCTTAATATTTGGAAACACCATATATTTT. Full variable domain (rest looked up from reference TRBV7-2 and TRBJ1-3): GAGVSQSPSNKVTEKGKDVELRCDPISGHTALYWYRQSLGQGLEFLIYFQGNSAPDKSGLPSDRFSAERTGGSVSTLTIQRTQQEDSAVYLCASSLIFGNTIYFGEGSWLTVV.

DNA of the CDR3: TGTGCCAGCAGCTTACGGTACAGGGGGCGCGGGAATTCACCCCTCCACTTT. Residues: CASSLRYRGRGNSPLHF. V gene TRBV7-6 combines with J gene TRBJ1-6; 9 bases agree with TRBD1. The CDR3 consists of 17 residues. The V gene's germline CDR1 is SGHVS and CDR2 FNYEAQ. V was clipped by 2 bases and J by 7 bases; unmatched bases: 9.

The V gene is TRBV7-2, the J gene TRBJ1-1; perhaps TRBD1 as D (6 bases). CDR1 and CDR2 (germline): SGHTA, FQGNSA. This CDR3 has 15 residues. Trimming stripped 4 bases from V and 4 bases from J, with 16 bases between. The CDR3 DNA follows: TGTGCCAGCAGCTCGGCGGGGGGCTCGAGCACTGAAGCTTTCTTT. Its protein product is CASSSAGGSSTEAFF.

The rearrangement joins TRBV19 to TRBJ1-2; D remains unclear. CDR3 length: 13 residues. Looked up from germline, CDR1 is LNHDA and CDR2 is SQIVND (reference sequence). Trimming left V 5 bases short and J 1 base short, with 8 bases between. CDR3 loop: CASSEANNYGYTF. CDR3 coding DNA: TGTGCCAGTAGTGAGGCCAATAACTATGGCTACACCTTC.

The chain combines TRBV27 with TRBJ2-2, with 8 bases aligning to TRBD1. This CDR3 contains 15 residues. The trim removed 3 bases at V and 5 bases at J, leaving 5 bases unmatched. Germline V gives CDR1 MNHEY, CDR2 SMNVEV (reference sequence). CDR3 DNA sequence: TGTGCCAGCAGTTTCTCGCAGGGGGCGACCGGGGAGCTGTTTTTT. This encodes CASSFSQGATGELFF.

The chain is built from TRBV6-5 and TRBJ2-1; 8 bases line up with TRBD1. This CDR3 is 16 amino acids long. Germline CDR1 and CDR2: MNHEY and SVGAGI. Unmatched junction bases numbered 11, after V lost 0 bases and J lost 10 bases. The CDR3 DNA sequence: TGTGCCAGCAGTTACTCCGGGACAGGCTTAAGTGTGGAGCAGTTCTTC. Residues: CASSYSGTGLSVEQFF.